Below, 18 T cell receptor beta chains from the same sample are listed, as sequenced in a study of beta chain features in type 1 diabetes. The entirety of the isolated RNA underwent reverse transcription, so expressed TCRB transcripts were sequenced. TCRdb's copy holds only in-frame clones and misses some; the assay was immunoSEQ multiplex PCR. The data contain hundreds of thousands of clones, 15% to 18% of them singletons. The sequenced material came from naive CD4+ T cells from blood. The receptors derive from a man between 18 and 29 years old in good health.

This clone was observed a handful of times. The gene calls are TRBV2 and TRBJ1-2; TRBD1 might be the D (6 bases). Germline-derived CDR1 and CDR2 are SNHLY and FYNNEI. The CDR3 runs to 14 residues. Trimming pared 7 bases from V and 0 bases from J, leaving 12 bases between. In nucleotides, the CDR3 is TGTGCCAGCAACAGGGTAGGAGCTAACTATGGCTACACCTTC. Its protein product is CASNRVGANYGYTF. Variable domain in full (rest from reference TRBV2 and TRBJ1-2): EPEVTQTPSHQVTQMGQEVILRCVPISNHLYFYWYRQILGQKVEFLVSFYNNEISEKSEIFDDQFSVERPDGSNFTLKIRSTKLEDSAMYFCASNRVGANYGYTFGSGTRLTVV.

Comment on this clone: Other DNA variants within this sample encode the same CDR3. The rearrangement uses TRBV7-3 and TRBJ2-7; no clear D gene. The V gene's germline CDR1 is SGHTA and CDR2 FQGTGA. With 5 bases removed from V and 0 bases from J, the gap between germline ends came to 11 bases. This CDR3 has 14 amino acids. This CDR3 reads CASSPSGLSYEQYF. CDR3 in DNA: TGTGCCAGCAGCCCCTCAGGTCTCTCCTACGAGCAGTACTTC.

This clone was seen a handful of times. The chain carries TRBV12-5 and TRBJ2-2, with D perhaps matching TRBD2 (6 bases). From germline, CDR1 is LGHNT and CDR2 FRNRAP. The CDR3 spans 17 residues. Trimming took 4 bases from V and 3 from J, leaving 18 bases between them. This CDR3 is CASGSTAGRIYTGELFF. The DNA for the CDR3 is TGTGCTAGTGGTTCGACGGCGGGACGGATTTACACCGGGGAGCTGTTTTTT.

The chain has TRBV27 and TRBJ2-7; a weak D match, TRBD1 (6 bases). The CDR3 is made up of 17 amino acids. The germline gives CDR1 MNHEY, CDR2 SMNVEV (reference sequence). Trimming removed 3 bases at V and 1 base at J, with 19 bases between. CDR3 region: CASSFRDTRHRSYEQYF. For the CDR3, the DNA is TGTGCCAGCAGTTTCCGGGACACTCGTCATAGGTCCTACGAGCAGTACTTC.

The chain carries TRBV7-3 and TRBJ2-2; D gene uncertain. The V end was cut by 5 bases, the J end by 6 bases, with 10 bases between. Germline V CDR1 and CDR2: SGHTA, FQGTGA. CDR3 length equals 13 residues. The CDR3: CASSENGAGELFF. The CDR3 nucleotides read TGTGCCAGCAGCGAAAATGGTGCCGGGGAGCTGTTTTTT.

This chain joins TRBV18 and TRBJ2-7, with 11 bases identical to TRBD1. The CDR3 is 15 amino acids. J gave up 6 bases and V 2 bases, and 6 bases lay outside the gene matches. Germline lookup yields CDR1 KGHSH and CDR2 LQKENI. CDR3 in DNA: TGTGCCAGCTCACCAAAGGGACAGGGGGTCCGCGAGCAGTACTTC. Protein: CASSPKGQGVREQYF.

V usage is TRBV27 and J usage is TRBJ1-2, with a tentative D call TRBD1 (5 bases). Germline CDR1 is MNHEY and CDR2 is SMNVEV (reference sequence). Trimming left V 3 bases short and J 2 bases short, with 13 bases between. The CDR3 covers 15 residues. Here the CDR3 reads CASSLLYGGNYGYTF. In DNA, the CDR3 is TGTGCCAGCAGTTTGTTATACGGGGGGAACTATGGCTACACCTTC.

The gene calls are TRBV4-2 and TRBJ1-2, with unresolved D. This CDR3 has 13 amino acids. In germline, CDR1 is LGHNA, CDR2 YNFKEQ. V lost 4 bases and J 6 bases, leaving 12 bases between the germline ends. The CDR3 reads CASSPEGIHGYTF. The CDR3 DNA sequence: TGTGCCAGCAGCCCCGAGGGTATACATGGCTACACCTTC.

The chain recombines TRBV2 with TRBJ1-3; no clear D gene. Germline V gene sequence: CDR1 SNHLY, CDR2 FYNNEI. Trimming removed 0 bases from V and 3 bases from J, with 15 bases in between. This CDR3 contains 17 residues. CDR3 sequence reads: CASSEAHRPTLGNTIYF. In DNA form, the CDR3 reads TGTGCCAGCAGTGAAGCGCATCGCCCCACGCTTGGAAACACCATATATTTT.

The V gene is TRBV5-1, the J gene TRBJ1-2; 7 bases line up with TRBD1. The CDR3 covers 13 residues. Germline V lookup: CDR1 SGHRS, CDR2 YFSETQ. J was trimmed by 8 bases and V by 7 bases; bases with no gene match: 11. CDR3 residues: CASATGDKLGYTF. The DNA of the CDR3 is TGCGCCAGCGCCACAGGGGATAAGTTAGGCTACACCTTC.

The table lists this clone with a few counts. The chain recombines TRBV11-3 with TRBJ2-3, with TRBD1 matching over 7 bases. Trimming at V came to 5 bases and at J to 5 bases, leaving 7 bases not matched to a gene. Germline V CDR1 and CDR2: SGHNT, YENEEA. The CDR3 runs to 14 residues. The CDR3 DNA sequence: TGTGCCAGCAGCCTCCGGACAGGTCAAGATACGCAGTATTTT. Encoded protein: CASSLRTGQDTQYF.

This chain connects TRBV5-4 to TRBJ1-5, with 7 bases aligning to TRBD1. V lost 1 base, J lost 5 bases, and 3 bases stayed unmatched. The CDR3 is 14 amino acids. Germline V gene sequence: CDR1 SGHNT, CDR2 YYREEE (reference sequence). The CDR3 region is CASSLSGGDQPQHF. The CDR3 coding sequence is TGTGCCAGCAGCTTGTCAGGGGGGGATCAGCCCCAGCATTTT.

This clone was detected only a few times. The chain couples TRBV4-3 to TRBJ1-2; 9 positions agree with TRBD1. Losses at the gene ends were 4 bases for V and 3 bases for J; bases not matched to a gene: 6. The CDR3 is 15 residues long. CDR1 and CDR2 from the germline V gene are LGHNA and YSLEER. The CDR3 loop reads CASSRDRESDYGYTF. Written as DNA, the CDR3 is TGCGCCAGCAGCCGGGACAGGGAATCGGACTATGGCTACACCTTC.

CDR3: CASSPRPAGGRAFF. The CDR3, as DNA: TGTGCCAGCAGCCCCCGGCCGGCGGGTGGCCGAGCTTTCTTT. The chain is built from TRBV7-8 and TRBJ1-1; no firm D call. Trimming pared 5 bases from V and 10 bases from J, leaving 20 bases between. The CDR3 sequence is 14 residues long. CDR1 SGHVS and CDR2 FQNEAQ come from the germline V gene.

This chain links TRBV9 with TRBJ2-5; 8 bases align to TRBD2. Trimming at V came to 6 bases and at J to 7 bases, leaving 11 bases not matched to a gene. This CDR3 is 14 amino acids long. CDR1 is SGDLS, CDR2 YYNGEE, per germline. CDR3 in amino acids: CASTKGGLEATQYF. CDR3 in DNA: TGTGCCAGCACCAAGGGGGGACTAGAGGCGACCCAGTACTTC.

This clone was counted only a few times. The chain is built from TRBV2 and TRBJ2-5; no definite D call. Germline V gene sequence: CDR1 SNHLY, CDR2 FYNNEI. There are 11 residues in the CDR3. V was trimmed by 9 bases and J by 4 bases, leaving 9 bases between them. This CDR3 reads CASLFTETQYF. In nucleotides, the CDR3 is TGTGCCAGTTTATTCACAGAGACCCAGTACTTC.

The chain links TRBV11-2 to TRBJ2-4; weak D call: TRBD1 (6 bases). The germline CDR1 and CDR2 sequences are SGHAT and FQNNGV. The V and J ends lost 4 bases and 8 bases respectively, with 12 bases between them. The CDR3 totals 13 residues. CDR3 nucleotides: TGTGCCAGCAGCTATTACAGGGTGGACATTCAGTACTTC. This gives the protein CASSYYRVDIQYF.

J is TRBJ2-3 and V is TRBV9, with 7 bases fitting TRBD2. The V gene's germline CDR1 is SGDLS and CDR2 YYNGEE. CDR3 length: 15 residues. The V segment lost 0 bases and the J segment 2 bases; nucleotides outside the gene matches: 3. CDR3 sequence: CASSVDGGSTDTQYF. CDR3 bases: TGTGCCAGCAGCGTAGACGGGGGGTCCACAGATACGCAGTATTTT.